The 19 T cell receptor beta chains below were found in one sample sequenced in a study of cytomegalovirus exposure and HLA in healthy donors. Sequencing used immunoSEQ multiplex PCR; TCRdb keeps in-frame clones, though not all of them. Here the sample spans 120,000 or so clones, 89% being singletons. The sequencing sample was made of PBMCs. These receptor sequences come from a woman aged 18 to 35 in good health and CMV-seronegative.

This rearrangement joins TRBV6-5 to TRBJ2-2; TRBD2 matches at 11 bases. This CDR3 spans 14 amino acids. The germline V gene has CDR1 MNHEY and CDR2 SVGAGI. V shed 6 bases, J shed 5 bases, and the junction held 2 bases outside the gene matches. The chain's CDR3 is CASRRLAGTGELFF. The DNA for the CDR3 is TGTGCCAGCAGAAGACTAGCGGGGACCGGGGAGCTGTTTTTT.

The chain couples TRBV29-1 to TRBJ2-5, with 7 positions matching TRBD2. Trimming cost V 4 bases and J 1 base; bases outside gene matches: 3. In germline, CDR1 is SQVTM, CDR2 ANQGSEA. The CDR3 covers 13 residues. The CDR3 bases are TGCAGCGTTGCGACTAGCTCCCAAGAGACCCAGTACTTC. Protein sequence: CSVATSSQETQYF.

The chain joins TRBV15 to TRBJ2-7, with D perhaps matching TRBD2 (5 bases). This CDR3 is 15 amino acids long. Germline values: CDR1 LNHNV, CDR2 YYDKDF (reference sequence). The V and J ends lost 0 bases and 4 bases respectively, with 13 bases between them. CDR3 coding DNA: TGTGCCACCAGCAGAGAGACTACCCCACCATACGAGCAGTACTTC. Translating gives CATSRETTPPYEQYF.

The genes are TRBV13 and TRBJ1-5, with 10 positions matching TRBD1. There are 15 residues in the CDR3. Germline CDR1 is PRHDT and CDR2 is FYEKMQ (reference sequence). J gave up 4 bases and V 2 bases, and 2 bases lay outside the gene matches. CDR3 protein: CASSLRTGGNQPQHF. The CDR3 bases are TGTGCCAGCAGCTTAAGGACAGGGGGAAATCAGCCCCAGCATTTT. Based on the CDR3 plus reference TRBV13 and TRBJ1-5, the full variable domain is AAGVIQSPRHLIKEKRETATLKCYPIPRHDTVYWYQQGPGQDPQFLISFYEKMQSDKGSIPDRFSAQQFSDYHSELNMSSLELGDSALYFCASSLRTGGNQPQHFGDGTRLSIL.

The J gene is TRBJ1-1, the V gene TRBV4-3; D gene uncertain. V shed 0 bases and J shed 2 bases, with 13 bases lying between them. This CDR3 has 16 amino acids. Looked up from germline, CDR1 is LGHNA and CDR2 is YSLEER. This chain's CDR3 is CASSQDRSSPNTEAFF. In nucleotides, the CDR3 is TGCGCCAGCAGCCAAGATCGATCTAGTCCTAACACTGAAGCTTTCTTT.

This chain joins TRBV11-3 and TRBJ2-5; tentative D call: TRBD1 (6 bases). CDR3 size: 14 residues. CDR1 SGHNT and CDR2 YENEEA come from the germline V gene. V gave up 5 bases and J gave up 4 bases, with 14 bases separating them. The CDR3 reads CASSARGQGETQYF. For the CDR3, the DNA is TGTGCCAGCAGCGCCAGGGGCCAGGGAGAGACCCAGTACTTC.

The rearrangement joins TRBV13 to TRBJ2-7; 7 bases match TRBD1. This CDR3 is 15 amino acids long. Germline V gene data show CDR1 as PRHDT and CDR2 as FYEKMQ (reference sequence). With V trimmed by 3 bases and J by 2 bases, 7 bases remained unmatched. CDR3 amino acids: CASSLTGQGAYEQYF. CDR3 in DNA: TGTGCCAGCAGCTTGACGGGTCAGGGGGCCTACGAGCAGTACTTC.

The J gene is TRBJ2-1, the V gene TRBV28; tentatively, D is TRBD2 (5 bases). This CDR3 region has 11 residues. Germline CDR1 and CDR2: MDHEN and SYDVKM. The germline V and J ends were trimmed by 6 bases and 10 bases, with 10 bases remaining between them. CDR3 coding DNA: TGTGCCAGCAGCCTTCAGCGGGAGCAGTTCTTC. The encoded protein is CASSLQREQFF.

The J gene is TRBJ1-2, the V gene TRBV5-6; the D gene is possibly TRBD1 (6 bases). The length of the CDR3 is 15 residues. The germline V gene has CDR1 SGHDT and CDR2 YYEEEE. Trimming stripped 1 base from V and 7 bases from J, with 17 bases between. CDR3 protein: CASSLWAGALSGYTF. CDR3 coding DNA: TGTGCCAGCAGCTTGTGGGCGGGGGCACTTTCTGGCTACACCTTC. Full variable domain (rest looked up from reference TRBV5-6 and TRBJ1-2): DAGVTQSPTHLIKTRGQQVTLRCSPKSGHDTVSWYQQALGQGPQFIFQYYEEEERQRGNFPDRFSGHQFPNYSSELNVNALLLGDSALYLCASSLWAGALSGYTFGSGTRLTVV.

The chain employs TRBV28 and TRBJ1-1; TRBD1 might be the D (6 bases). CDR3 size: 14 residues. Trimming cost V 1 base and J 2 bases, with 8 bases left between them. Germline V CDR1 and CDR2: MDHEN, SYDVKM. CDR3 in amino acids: CASSLYRVNTEAFF. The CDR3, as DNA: TGTGCCAGCAGTTTATACAGGGTTAACACTGAAGCTTTCTTT.

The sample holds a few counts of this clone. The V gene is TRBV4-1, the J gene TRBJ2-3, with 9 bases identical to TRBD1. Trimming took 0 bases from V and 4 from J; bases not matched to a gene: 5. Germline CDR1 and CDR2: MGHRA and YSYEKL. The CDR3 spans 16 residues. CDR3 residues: CASSQEGTGLADTQYF. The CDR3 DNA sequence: TGCGCCAGCAGCCAAGAGGGGACAGGGTTAGCAGATACGCAGTATTTT.

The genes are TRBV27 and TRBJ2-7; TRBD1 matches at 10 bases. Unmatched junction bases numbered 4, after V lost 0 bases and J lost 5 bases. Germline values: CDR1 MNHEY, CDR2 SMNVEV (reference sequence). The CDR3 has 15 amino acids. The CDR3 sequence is CASSLSRDRGHEQYF. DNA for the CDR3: TGTGCCAGCAGTTTATCTCGAGACAGGGGGCACGAGCAGTACTTC.

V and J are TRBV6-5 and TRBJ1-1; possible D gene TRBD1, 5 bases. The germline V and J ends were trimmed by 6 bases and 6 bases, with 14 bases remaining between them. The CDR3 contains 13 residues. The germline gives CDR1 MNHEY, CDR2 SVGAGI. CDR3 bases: TGTGCCAGCAGCCAGACGGACATCTCTGAAGCTTTCTTT. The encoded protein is CASSQTDISEAFF.

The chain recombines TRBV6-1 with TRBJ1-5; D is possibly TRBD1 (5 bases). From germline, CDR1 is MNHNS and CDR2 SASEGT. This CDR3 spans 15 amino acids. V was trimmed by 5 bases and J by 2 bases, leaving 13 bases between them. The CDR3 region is CASSPKTAGNQPQHF. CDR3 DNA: TGTGCCAGCAGTCCCAAGACAGCAGGCAATCAGCCCCAGCATTTT.

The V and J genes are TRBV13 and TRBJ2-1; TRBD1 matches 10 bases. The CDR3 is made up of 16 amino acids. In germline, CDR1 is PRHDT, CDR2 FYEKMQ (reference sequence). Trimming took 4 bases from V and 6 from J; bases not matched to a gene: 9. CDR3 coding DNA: TGTGCCAGCAGCTCCCTGACAGGGGGCGCGTCCAATGAGCAGTTCTTC. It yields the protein CASSSLTGGASNEQFF.

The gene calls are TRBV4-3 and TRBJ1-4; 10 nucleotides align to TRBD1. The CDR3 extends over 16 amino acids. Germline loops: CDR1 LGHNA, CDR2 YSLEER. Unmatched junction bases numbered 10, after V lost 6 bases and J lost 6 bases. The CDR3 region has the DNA TGCGCCAGCAGTCGTAAAACCGGGACAGGGGATGAAAAACTGTTTTTT. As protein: CASSRKTGTGDEKLFF.

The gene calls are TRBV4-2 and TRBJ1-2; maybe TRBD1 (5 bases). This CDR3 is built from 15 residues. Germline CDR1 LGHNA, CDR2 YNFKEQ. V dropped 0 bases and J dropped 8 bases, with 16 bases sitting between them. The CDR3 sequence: CASSQEVGRGWGYTF. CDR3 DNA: TGTGCCAGCAGCCAAGAGGTGGGGCGGGGCTGGGGCTACACCTTC.

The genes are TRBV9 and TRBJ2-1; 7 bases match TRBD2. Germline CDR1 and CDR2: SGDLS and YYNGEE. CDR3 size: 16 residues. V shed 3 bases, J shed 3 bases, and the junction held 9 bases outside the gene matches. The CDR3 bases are TGTGCCAGCAGCGGCGGGAGTAGCGGGTTCTACAATGAGCAGTTCTTC. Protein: CASSGGSSGFYNEQFF.

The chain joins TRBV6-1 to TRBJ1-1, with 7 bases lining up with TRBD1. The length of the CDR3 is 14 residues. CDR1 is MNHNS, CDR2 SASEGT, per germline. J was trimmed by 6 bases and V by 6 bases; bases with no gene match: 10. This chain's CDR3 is CASRETGVWAEAFF. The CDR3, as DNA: TGTGCCAGCAGAGAAACAGGGGTATGGGCTGAAGCTTTCTTT.